The clone carrying this T cell receptor beta chain was detected only a few times. Its target is not known. This table comes from immunoSEQ multiplex PCR, and its TCRdb copy is limited to in-frame clones, with some not included. The sample consists of a few thousand clones, approximately 91% of them appearing once. This record belongs to a study of immune evolution from preneoplasia to lung adenocarcinoma. Turning to the study itself: HLA loss of heterozygosity: 5.5% to 8.5% AIS, roughly 15% MIA, approximately 35% ADC, none AAH.

Broader study findings: Later-stage lesions seemingly showed higher T cell density and diversity than normal lung. KRAS-mutant nodules had the highest T cell clonality.

The germline V gene has CDR1 LGHNA and CDR2 YSLEER. The CDR3 covers 15 residues. Between the trimmed V and J ends, which lost 6 bases and 5 bases, there was a span of 19 bases. V is TRBV4-3 and J is TRBJ1-1; D is perhaps TRBD1 (6 bases). Sample: FFPE invasive lung adenocarcinoma tissue. The receptor was isolated from a person between 45 and 65 years old with lung adenocarcinoma. CDR3 sequence (DNA): TGCGCCAGCAGTACGATACAGGGAGGGAGGACTGAAGCTTTCTTT. This codes for CASSTIQGGRTEAFF.